This T cell receptor beta chain was captured by sequencing in a study of blood T cell repertoires in COVID-19. Looking at the study overall: COVID-19 samples collected from the United States, Italy and Spain covered acute and convalescent phases. Sample material is recorded as cDNA or gDNA derived from T cells, B-cell-depleted T cells, or PBMCs.

V gave up 6 bases and J gave up 0 bases; unmatched junction bases: 12. The length of the CDR3 is 18 residues. CDR1 and CDR2 from the germline V gene are MDHEN and SYDVKM. The method was immunoSEQ multiplex PCR; TCRdb's version includes in-frame clones alone and lacks a portion of them. The table has roughly 260,000 clones, 91% seen once; the top ten hold roughly 2.7%. The origin of this receptor is a person aged 18-35 years with COVID-19, enrolled during active disease. Input material: peripheral blood. The chain employs TRBV28 and TRBJ1-5; TRBD1 matches at 9 bases. CDR3: CASRRITGGWVSNQPQHF. The CDR3 DNA reads as TGTGCCAGCAGGAGGATAACAGGGGGCTGGGTTAGCAATCAGCCCCAGCATTTT.